Following are 16 T cell receptor beta chains from one sample sequenced in a study of identical twins. One entry per CDR3 protein results from TCRdb running MiXCR on the 5' RACE reads. The sample comprises about 700,000 distinct CDR3 sequences, over 8.5% of which are singletons, and 0.75% to 1% rests with the top ten. The sample was also linked to a second study, of yellow fever vaccine responses in identical twins.

Input material: PBMCs. The receptors come from a woman aged 18-29 years in good health.

At least ten counts were recorded for this clonotype. The V and J genes are TRBV29-1 and TRBJ1-2, with D unresolved. Germline-derived CDR1 and CDR2 are SQVTM and ANQGSEA. CDR3 length equals 9 residues. Trimming left V 4 bases short and J 8 bases short, with 5 bases between. In DNA, the CDR3 is TGCAGCGTTGTCGAGGGCTACACCTTC. Protein: CSVVEGYTF.

This clonotype was recorded many times. The gene calls are TRBV3-1 and TRBJ2-2; 12 nucleotides align to TRBD2. The CDR3 has 17 amino acids. The V gene's germline CDR1 is LGHDT and CDR2 YNNKEL (reference sequence). Trimming at V came to 1 base and at J to 1 base, leaving 1 base not matched to a gene. The CDR3 DNA reads as TGTGCCAGCAGCCAAGCGGGACTAGCGGGGAACACCGGGGAGCTGTTTTTT. As protein: CASSQAGLAGNTGELFF.

This clonotype was recorded many times. The V and J genes are TRBV5-1 and TRBJ2-7; D possibly uses TRBD1 or TRBD2 (5 bases each). The CDR3 sequence is 14 residues long. Germline CDR1 SGHRS, CDR2 YFSETQ. V was clipped by 4 bases and J by 2 bases, with 13 bases between them. CDR3 nucleotides: TGCGCCAGCAGCGGGGGTCATGCGGCCTACGAGCAGTACTTC. Its translation is CASSGGHAAYEQYF.

V is TRBV7-2 and J is TRBJ2-1; tentatively, D is TRBD2 (6 bases). V was trimmed by 6 bases and J by 6 bases, leaving 18 bases between them. In germline, CDR1 is SGHTA, CDR2 FQGNSA. The CDR3 is 15 amino acids. CDR3 residues: CASRYAGLRRNEQFF. CDR3 in DNA: TGTGCCAGCAGGTATGCGGGACTCCGACGCAATGAGCAGTTCTTC.

This clonotype was detected only a few times. The chain joins TRBV20-1 to TRBJ2-7; weak D call: TRBD2 (6 bases). V shed 4 bases and J shed 6 bases, with 25 bases lying between them. This CDR3 spans 16 amino acids. CDR1 DFQATT and CDR2 SNEGSKA come from the germline V gene (reference sequence). The CDR3 region has the DNA TGCAGTGCTAACCTCCCGGGGTCTAGCGCCCGTCTCGAGCAGTACTTC. It is translated as CSANLPGSSARLEQYF.

This clonotype was counted only a few times. The rearrangement joins TRBV6-5 to TRBJ2-7; TRBD2 matches at 8 bases. CDR3 length: 15 residues. The V gene end was trimmed by 0 bases and the J gene end by 2 bases; junction bases not matched to a gene: 3. Germline V gene lookup returns CDR1 MNHEY and CDR2 SVGAGI. The CDR3 DNA reads as TGTGCCAGCAGTTACTCTCTAGCGGGCCCCTACGAGCAGTACTTC. Protein product: CASSYSLAGPYEQYF.

This clonotype was seen ten or more times. The CDR3 nucleotides are TGCGCCAGCAGCTTAAGAGGGCATGATGAGCAGTTCTTC. Protein product: CASSLRGHDEQFF. This sequence joins TRBV5-1 and TRBJ2-1; D perhaps matches TRBD2 (5 bases). Per the germline V gene, CDR1 is SGHRS and CDR2 is YFSETQ. The CDR3 sequence is 13 residues long. The germline V and J ends were trimmed by 2 bases and 8 bases, with 11 bases remaining between them.

The chain employs TRBV24-1 and TRBJ2-3; 8 nucleotides match TRBD1. The J segment lost 5 bases and the V segment lost 7 bases, leaving 7 bases of the junction unmatched. This CDR3 is built from 14 residues. CDR1 is KGHDR, CDR2 SFDVKD, per germline. For the CDR3, the DNA is TGTGCCACCAGCAGAGGGACAGGTCAAGATACGCAGTATTTT. Protein product: CATSRGTGQDTQYF.

The chain recombines TRBV11-1 with TRBJ2-1; no definite D call. Deletions cut 5 bases from V and 5 bases from J, with 13 bases between. CDR3 length equals 14 residues. Germline-derived CDR1 and CDR2 are SGHAT and FQDESV (reference sequence). This CDR3 reads CASSLWGFNNEQFF. For the CDR3, the DNA is TGTGCCAGCAGCCTCTGGGGTTTCAACAATGAGCAGTTCTTC.

V and J are TRBV6-2 or TRBV6-3 and TRBJ2-2, with 15 bases identical to TRBD2. The J segment lost 3 bases and the V segment lost 6 bases, leaving 5 bases of the junction unmatched. Germline lookup yields CDR1 MNHEY and CDR2 SVGEGT. This CDR3 region has 17 residues. The CDR3 protein is CASRGLAGGPDTGELFF. For the CDR3, the DNA is TGTGCCAGCAGAGGACTAGCGGGAGGGCCCGACACCGGGGAGCTGTTTTTT.

Comment on this clonotype: Given a much more abundant clone one base away, this may be a read error. The missing conserved phenylalanine or tryptophan at the end of this CDR3 makes a read error likely. The chain combines TRBV28 with TRBJ2-1; 15 nucleotides match TRBD2. Germline V gene lookup returns CDR1 MDHEN and CDR2 SYDVKM. V shed 4 bases and J 7 bases; nucleotides not matched to a gene: 14. The CDR3 is 19 residues long. In DNA form, the CDR3 reads TGTGCCAGCAGTTCTCCCCTAGGGACTAGCGGGAGGTATGCGAATGAGCAGTTCTCC. Protein product: CASSSPLGTSGRYANEQFS.

The chain joins TRBV2 to TRBJ2-1; a possible D gene is TRBD1 (5 bases). CDR1 is SNHLY and CDR2 is FYNNEI in the germline V gene. CDR3 size: 15 residues. The V and J ends lost 5 bases and 0 bases respectively, with 11 bases between them. As DNA, the CDR3 is TGTGCCAGCAGTACCGACAGACTCTCCTACAATGAGCAGTTCTTC. It yields the protein CASSTDRLSYNEQFF. Full variable domain (remainder filled in from reference TRBV2 and TRBJ2-1): EPEVTQTPSHQVTQMGQEVILRCVPISNHLYFYWYRQILGQKVEFLVSFYNNEISEKSEIFDDQFSVERPDGSNFTLKIRSTKLEDSAMYFCASSTDRLSYNEQFFGPGTRLTVL.

Only a few counts were recorded for this clonotype. The V gene is TRBV12-3 or TRBV12-4, the J gene TRBJ1-5; D remains ambiguous. Trimming stripped 6 bases from V and 9 bases from J, with 9 bases between. The CDR3 sequence is 11 residues long. Here the CDR3 reads CASSFDGPQHF. In DNA, the CDR3 is TGTGCCAGCAGCTTCGACGGGCCCCAGCATTTT.

This clonotype has only a few counts. The chain carries TRBV2 and TRBJ2-3; a possible D gene is TRBD1 (5 bases). V was pared by 2 bases and J by 5 bases, with 14 bases between. Germline lookup yields CDR1 SNHLY and CDR2 FYNNEI. The CDR3 consists of 15 residues. Here the CDR3 DNA reads TGTGCCAGCAGTGAAATGTCCCCAGGGATAGATACGCAGTATTTT. This encodes CASSEMSPGIDTQYF.

The V gene is TRBV29-1, the J gene TRBJ1-1, with D hard to call. The V gene's germline CDR1 is SQVTM and CDR2 ANQGSEA. V shed 0 bases and J shed 2 bases, with 7 bases lying between them. The CDR3 spans 13 residues. CDR3 nucleotides: TGCAGCGTTGAAGACGAATTAAACACTGAAGCTTTCTTT. Translating it yields CSVEDELNTEAFF.

This clonotype has at least ten counts. The V and J genes are TRBV20-1 and TRBJ2-5; 7 bases fit TRBD1. V lost 1 base, J lost 5 bases, and 10 bases stayed unmatched. CDR3 length: 15 amino acids. Germline V lookup: CDR1 DFQATT, CDR2 SNEGSKA (reference sequence). In DNA form, the CDR3 reads TGCAGTGCTAGAGCCTTGGGACAGAGGATCGAGACCCAGTACTTC. It is translated as CSARALGQRIETQYF.